This T cell receptor beta chain was retrieved from a study of neoadjuvant nivolumab and ipilimumab in lung cancer. The CDR3 runs 16 residues. Germline CDR1 and CDR2: SGHKS and YYEKEE (reference sequence). The V segment lost 1 base and the J segment 4 bases; nucleotides outside the gene matches: 8. This table comes from immunoSEQ multiplex PCR, and its TCRdb copy is limited to in-frame clones, with some not included. The data show approximately 17,000 clones, approximately 73% seen once. The sequence came from an adult with non-small cell lung cancer. The chain recombines TRBV5-5 with TRBJ2-7; 10 positions agree with TRBD1. Sample: tumor tissue, taken after neoadjuvant nivolumab, alone or with ipilimumab, at or shortly before surgery. The CDR3 nucleotides are TGTGCCAGCAGCTTGCTGCCGGGACAGGGGACTTACGAGCAGTACTTC. Translating gives CASSLLPGQGTYEQYF.